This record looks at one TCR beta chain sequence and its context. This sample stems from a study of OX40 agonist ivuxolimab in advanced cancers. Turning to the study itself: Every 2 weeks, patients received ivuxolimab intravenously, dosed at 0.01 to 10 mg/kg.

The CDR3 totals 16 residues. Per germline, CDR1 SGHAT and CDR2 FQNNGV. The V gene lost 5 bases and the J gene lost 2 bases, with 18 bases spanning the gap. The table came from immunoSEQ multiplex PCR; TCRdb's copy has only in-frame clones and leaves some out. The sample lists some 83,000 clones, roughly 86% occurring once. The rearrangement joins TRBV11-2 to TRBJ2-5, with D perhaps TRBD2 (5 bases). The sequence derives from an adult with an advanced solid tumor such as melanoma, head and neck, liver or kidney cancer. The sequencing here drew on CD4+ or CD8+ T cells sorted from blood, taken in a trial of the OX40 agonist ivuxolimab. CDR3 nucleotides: TGTGCCAGCAGCCCATATCCGGTAGCGCTGCAAGAGACCCAGTACTTC. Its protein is CASSPYPVALQETQYF.